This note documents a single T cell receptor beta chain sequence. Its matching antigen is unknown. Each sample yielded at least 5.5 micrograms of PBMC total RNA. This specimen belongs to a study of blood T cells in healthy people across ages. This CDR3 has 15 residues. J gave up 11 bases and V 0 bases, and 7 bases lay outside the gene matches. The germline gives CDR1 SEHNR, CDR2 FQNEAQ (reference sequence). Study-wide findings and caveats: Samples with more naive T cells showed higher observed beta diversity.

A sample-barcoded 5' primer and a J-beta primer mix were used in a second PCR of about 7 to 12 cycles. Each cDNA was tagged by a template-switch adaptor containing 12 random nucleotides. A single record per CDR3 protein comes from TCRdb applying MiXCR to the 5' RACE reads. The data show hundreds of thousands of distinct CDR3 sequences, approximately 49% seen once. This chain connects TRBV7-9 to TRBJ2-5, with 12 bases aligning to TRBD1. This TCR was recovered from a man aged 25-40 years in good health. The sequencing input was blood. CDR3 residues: CASSLAGTGGFQQYF. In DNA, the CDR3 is TGTGCCAGCAGCTTAGCCGGGACAGGGGGCTTTCAGCAGTACTTC.